These T cell receptor beta chains were read from a single sample in a study of blood T cells in healthy people across ages. TCRdb redid the calling of the 5' RACE reads with MiXCR, one entry per CDR3 protein. The sample shows approximately 1.5 million distinct CDR3 sequences, roughly a third of them seen only once. The sequencing input was blood. The receptors derive from a woman aged 25 to 45 in good health. CDR3s include the opening cysteine and the closing phenylalanine or tryptophan. A D gene is named only where the DNA matches it firmly. Size is omitted from some rows. Given values are once, few, many or a class for expanded clones.

v_gene	abundance	j_gene	d_gene	CDR3nt	CDR3aa
TRBV5-5	few	TRBJ2-7	TRBD2	TGTGCCAGCAGCCTTAGCGGGGGGGGCTGGTACGAGCAGTACTTC	CASSLSGGGWYEQYF
TRBV5-8	few	TRBJ2-1	.	TGTGCCAGCATAAGTAAGGGTACGTTCTTC	CASISKGTFF
TRBV20-1	.	TRBJ2-3	TRBD2	TGCAGTGCCGCGGGGACTAGCGGGGGCCGCACAGATACGCAGTATTTT	CSAAGTSGGRTDTQYF
TRBV7-6	once	TRBJ1-2	TRBD1	TGTGCCAGCAGCTCGGACAGGAGAGGTAGTGGCTACACCTTC	CASSSDRRGSGYTF
TRBV5-1	.	TRBJ2-1	TRBD1	TGCGCCAGCAGCGGGAGACAGGGCCGACGCTCCTACAATGAGCAGTTCTTC	CASSGRQGRRSYNEQFF
TRBV3-1	.	TRBJ2-1	TRBD1	TGTGCCAGCAGCCAAGGGGACAGGGGGCATTGGAGTGAGCAGTTCTTC	CASSQGDRGHWSEQFF
TRBV2	.	TRBJ1-1	.	TGTGCCAGCAGTGTGGCGCGGAACACTGAAGCTTTCTTT	CASSVARNTEAFF
TRBV20-1	.	TRBJ1-5	TRBD1	TGCAGAGATTGGACAGGGATTTACAATCAGCCCCAGCATTTT	CRDWTGIYNQPQHF
TRBV30	.	TRBJ1-5	.	TGTGCCTGGAGTGCATACAGCCATCTGCCCCAGCATTTT	CAWSAYSHLPQHF
TRBV11-2	few	TRBJ2-3	.	TGTGCCAGCAAGACTTGGGGGTACACAGATACGCAGTATTTT	CASKTWGYTDTQYF
TRBV2	.	TRBJ2-1	TRBD1	TGTGCTCGACAGGGGGAAAATTACAATGAGCAGTTCTTC	CARQGENYNEQFF
TRBV2	.	TRBJ2-7	TRBD2	TGTGCCATCTCAAGCGCCAGACTAGCAGGCGAGCAGTACTTC	CAISSARLAGEQYF
TRBV28	.	TRBJ2-1	.	TGTGCCAGCAGGCTGGGAGTAGTCTACAATGAGCAGTTCTTC	CASRLGVVYNEQFF
TRBV6-5	few	TRBJ2-1	.	TGTGCCAGCAGTTACTCGGGGTCTGGGGTGGATGAGCAGTTCTTC	CASSYSGSGVDEQFF
TRBV20-1	.	TRBJ1-1	.	TGCAGTGCTAGAGATCCCTCGGGACTGAACACTGAAGCTTTCTTT	CSARDPSGLNTEAFF
TRBV27	.	TRBJ2-3	.	TGTGCCACCTCTAAGGCCTCCACAGATAAGGAGTATTTT	CATSKASTDKEYF
TRBV20-1	.	TRBJ2-5	TRBD2	TGCAGTGCTGGCGGACTAGCGGGGTACCAAGAGACCCAGTACTTC	CSAGGLAGYQETQYF
TRBV6-1	few	TRBJ2-7	TRBD1	TGTGCCAGCAGTGCCCCGACAGGGGGCTTAAGCGAGCAGTACTTC	CASSAPTGGLSEQYF
TRBV15	.	TRBJ1-5	.	TGTGCCACCACTCGGGGGGCCACCTCTTGTCAGCCCCAGCATTTT	CATTRGATSCQPQHF
TRBV5-1	many	TRBJ2-7	TRBD1	TGCGCCAGCAGCACACGGACAGGGAGTGTCTACGAGCAGTACTTC	CASSTRTGSVYEQYF
TRBV10-2	many	TRBJ1-4	.	TGCGCCAGCAGTAGCTCGGGGACATATTATGAAAAACTGTTTTTT	CASSSSGTYYEKLFF
TRBV5-6	.	TRBJ2-7	.	TGTGCCAGCAGCCCTCTAGCGACTCCACCCGACGAGCAGTACTTC	CASSPLATPPDEQYF
TRBV4-1	.	TRBJ2-5	.	TGCGCCAGCAGCCACAACAGGGTATTGGAGACCCAGTACTTC	CASSHNRVLETQYF
TRBV7-6	once	TRBJ2-7	.	TGTGCCAGCAGCTTTTCCTACCACGGGAGCTCTTACAATGAGCAGTACTTC	CASSFSYHGSSYNEQYF
TRBV7-8	few	TRBJ2-6	.	TGTGCCAGCAGCCAGATGGGATTCTCTGGGGCCAACGTCCTGACTTTC	CASSQMGFSGANVLTF
TRBV20-1	.	TRBJ1-6	TRBD1	TGCAGTGCCCACGCGATGGGACAGGGAAAGGTATCACCCCTCCACTTT	CSAHAMGQGKVSPLHF
TRBV13	few	TRBJ1-2	.	TGTGCCAGCAGCTTAGGCCAGAACGGCTACACCTTC	CASSLGQNGYTF
TRBV14	few	TRBJ2-1	TRBD2	TGTGCCAGCAGCCAGATAGCGGGGCACTCCTACAATGAGCAGTTCTTC	CASSQIAGHSYNEQFF
TRBV12-3/TRBV12-4	.	TRBJ1-4	TRBD1	TGTGCCAGCAGGCCATCCGGGACAGAGAATGAAAAACTGTTTTTT	CASRPSGTENEKLFF
TRBV6-2/TRBV6-3	many	TRBJ2-5	.	TGTGCCAGCAGTCCCGTCTCGCCGCAAGAGACCCAGTACTTC	CASSPVSPQETQYF
TRBV7-2	once	TRBJ2-1	.	TGTGCCAGCAGCTTAGGGTCGACCGACAATGAGCAGTTCTTC	CASSLGSTDNEQFF
TRBV6-4	.	TRBJ1-4	TRBD1	TGTGCCAATGACAGGGTATTAGCTGAAAAACTGTTTTTT	CANDRVLAEKLFF
TRBV12-3/TRBV12-4	many	TRBJ1-1	.	TGTGCCAGCAGTTTAGAGGTAACTGAAGCTTTCTTT	CASSLEVTEAFF
TRBV7-9	.	TRBJ2-7	TRBD1	TGTGCCAGCAGCGGGACGTCGGACAGGGCGGGATACGAGCAGTACTTC	CASSGTSDRAGYEQYF
TRBV13	many	TRBJ2-7	TRBD2	TGTGCCAGCAGCCCCTGGGGGGGATACGAGCAGTACTTC	CASSPWGGYEQYF
TRBV3-1	.	TRBJ2-7	TRBD2	TGTGCCAGCAGCCAAGGCCTCTTCGGGGAGGGCCTCTACGAGCAGTACTTC	CASSQGLFGEGLYEQYF
TRBV12-3/TRBV12-4	.	TRBJ1-5	.	TGTGCCAGCAGTTTAGCGAGACAGCCCCAGCATTTT	CASSLARQPQHF
TRBV4-2	.	TRBJ2-5	TRBD1	TGTGCCAGCAGCCAAGGGACAGGGCGCCCGGTTCTCACCCAGTACTTC	CASSQGTGRPVLTQYF
TRBV7-8	.	TRBJ2-1	TRBD1	TGTGCCAGCAGCTTAGAGGGTGGGACAGGGTCCTACAATGAGCAGTTCTTC	CASSLEGGTGSYNEQFF
TRBV5-6	.	TRBJ1-2	TRBD1	TGTGCCAGCAGCCCGGGACAGGGCTTTCGCTACACCTTC	CASSPGQGFRYTF
TRBV10-3	.	TRBJ2-5	TRBD2	TGTGCCATCAGTGTGGCGGGAGATGAGGAGACCCAGTACTTC	CAISVAGDEETQYF
TRBV7-7	few	TRBJ2-5	TRBD2	TGTGCCAGCAGCGCCACAGCGGGGGTACAAGAGACCCAGTACTTC	CASSATAGVQETQYF